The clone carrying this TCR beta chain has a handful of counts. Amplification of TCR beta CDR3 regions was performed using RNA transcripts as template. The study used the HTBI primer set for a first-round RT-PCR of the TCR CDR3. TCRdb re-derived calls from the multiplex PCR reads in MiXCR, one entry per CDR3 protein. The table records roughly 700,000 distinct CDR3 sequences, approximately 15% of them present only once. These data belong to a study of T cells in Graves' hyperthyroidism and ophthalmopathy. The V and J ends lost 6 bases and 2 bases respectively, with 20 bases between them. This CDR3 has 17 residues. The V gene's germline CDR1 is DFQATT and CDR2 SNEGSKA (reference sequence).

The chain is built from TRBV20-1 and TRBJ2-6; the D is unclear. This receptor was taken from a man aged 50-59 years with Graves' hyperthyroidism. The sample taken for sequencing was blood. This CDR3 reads CSAPNWGSGAGANVLTF. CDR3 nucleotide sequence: TGCAGTGCCCCGAACTGGGGTTCTGGGGCTGGGGCCAACGTCCTGACTTTC.